The rows below give T cell receptor beta chains drawn from one sample of a study of sequential checkpoint blockade in melanoma. TCRdb's table, derived via immunoSEQ multiplex PCR, lists solely in-frame clones and lacks some. Of some 22,000 clones listed, roughly 27% were seen once; the top ten hold over 5.5%. The sample here was tumor tissue (inferred from file names), taken from a patient given nivolumab and ipilimumab in sequence. These receptors all come from a human donor with melanoma. Each CDR3 is given with its conserved first and last residue. The D gene is left open where the match is weak. Expanded clones are given a class, and other clones once, few, many or no size at all.

V gene,D gene,clone size,J gene,CDR3 DNA,CDR3 protein
TRBV11-3,.,few,TRBJ1-3,TGTGCCAGCAGCCTAGGAGCTTATAGCTCTGGAAACACCATATATTTT,CASSLGAYSSGNTIYF
TRBV27,.,.,TRBJ1-4,TGTGCCAGCAGTTTGACCCAGGGTGGGGAAAAACTGTTTTTT,CASSLTQGGEKLFF
TRBV12-5,.,few,TRBJ1-5,TGTGCCAGCAATTCATGGGATCAGCCCCAGCATTTT,CASNSWDQPQHF
TRBV2,TRBD1,few,TRBJ2-7,TGTGCCAGCATTCTATCAGGGGGCCTCTCCTACGAGCAGTACTTC,CASILSGGLSYEQYF
TRBV6-8,.,.,TRBJ2-1,TGTGCCATCACAGAGACAGGTTCCTACAATGAGCAGTTCTTC,CAITETGSYNEQFF
TRBV4-1,TRBD2,many,TRBJ2-3,TGCGCCAGCAGCCAAGTAGTTGTAGCGGGGGGGGATACGCAGTATTTT,CASSQVVVAGGDTQYF
TRBV11-3,.,.,TRBJ2-3,TGTGCCAGCAGCTTCGGGGGACGGTTCACAGATACGCAGTATTTT,CASSFGGRFTDTQYF
TRBV18,.,few,TRBJ2-4,TGTGCCAGCTCACCAGATGAGGGTCGGGACGTTGCGATTCAGTACTTC,CASSPDEGRDVAIQYF
TRBV6-8,TRBD1,few,TRBJ2-1,TGTGCCAGCAGTTACCCCCGGGACAGTCCCTGGGAGGAGCAGTTCTTC,CASSYPRDSPWEEQFF
TRBV5-1,.,.,TRBJ2-3,TGCGCCAGCAGCTTGCTAGGGGTTAGCACAGATACGCAGTATTTT,CASSLLGVSTDTQYF
TRBV19,.,.,TRBJ1-5,TGTGCCAGTAGTATGGGGGTGGCGGGAGGTCAGCCCCAGCATTTT,CASSMGVAGGQPQHF
TRBV29-1,.,.,TRBJ2-7,TGCAGCGTTGAGGGCACATCCTACGAGCAGTACTTC,CSVEGTSYEQYF
TRBV19,.,.,TRBJ1-3,TGTGCCAGTAGTATTTTTCGATTCGGCGTCTCTGGAAACACCATATATTTT,CASSIFRFGVSGNTIYF
TRBV11-3,TRBD2,.,TRBJ2-7,TGTGCCAGCAGCTTACCGGGACTAGCGGGCCACGAGCAGTACTTC,CASSLPGLAGHEQYF
TRBV1,.,.,TRBJ2-7,TGCGCCAGCAGCCAAGACAAGAGCTCCTACGAGCAGTACTTC,CASSQDKSSYEQYF
TRBV28,TRBD2,few,TRBJ2-1,TGTGCCAGCAGTTTTACTAGCGGGAGTTCCGATGAGCAGTTCTTC,CASSFTSGSSDEQFF
TRBV6-8,TRBD1,few,TRBJ2-5,TGTGCCAGCAGTGCTGGGGACAGGATCACGGAGACCCAGTACTTC,CASSAGDRITETQYF
TRBV28,.,.,TRBJ2-7,TGTGCCAGCAGCCCCCCTGGGCCCCTTAGCTCCTACGAGCAGTACTTC,CASSPPGPLSSYEQYF
TRBV6-8,.,.,TRBJ2-1,TGTGCCAGCAGTTACCAGGTGTACAATGAGCAGTTCTTC,CASSYQVYNEQFF
TRBV19,.,.,TRBJ2-5,TGTGCCAGTAGTATGAGCGGCCTGAACGTGGAGACCCAGTACTTC,CASSMSGLNVETQYF
TRBV19,TRBD1,.,TRBJ2-5,TGTGCCAGTAGTGTACAGGGGTGGGCAGAGACCCAGTACTTC,CASSVQGWAETQYF
TRBV28,TRBD2,.,TRBJ2-7,TGTGCCAGCAGTCCGTGGGGTAGCGGGGACTACGAGCAGTACTTC,CASSPWGSGDYEQYF
TRBV9,TRBD1,few,TRBJ1-1,TGTGCCAGCAGCGTAGTGACAGGGGGCGGTGAAGCTTTCTTT,CASSVVTGGGEAFF
TRBV29-1,.,.,TRBJ2-5,TGCAGCGTTGAGGGGAGCAGCGGCCAACAAGAGACCCAGTACTTC,CSVEGSSGQQETQYF
TRBV6-7,TRBD1,few,TRBJ1-2,TGTGCCAGCAGGGCCGGGACAGGGCCGGATATTGGCTACACCTTC,CASRAGTGPDIGYTF
TRBV11-3,.,many,TRBJ1-6,TGTGCCAGCAGCTTAACAGGAAATAATTCACCCCTCCACTTT,CASSLTGNNSPLHF
TRBV28,.,few,TRBJ1-3,TGTGCCAGCAGCCTGAGGGGGGCATCGGGAAACACCATATATTTT,CASSLRGASGNTIYF
TRBV28,TRBD1,.,TRBJ2-4,TGTGCCAGCAGTCCGCGACAGGGGCCTCCCGTAGCCAAAAACATTCAGTACTTC,CASSPRQGPPVAKNIQYF
TRBV30,TRBD1,few,TRBJ2-7,TGTGCCTGGAGTGGGATAGGGACAGATCCCTACGAGCAGTACTTC,CAWSGIGTDPYEQYF
TRBV6-8,.,medium-sized,TRBJ1-4,TGTGCCACTAGGGGTGGGGGTGAAAAACTGTTTTTT,CATRGGGEKLFF
TRBV11-3,TRBD1,.,TRBJ2-7,TGTGCCAGCAGCAGCCGGGACAGGGGAGTATACGAGCAGTACTTC,CASSSRDRGVYEQYF
TRBV11-3,TRBD1,few,TRBJ2-7,TGTGCCAGCAGCTTGGGACAGGGGGGGTACTACGAGCAGTACTTC,CASSLGQGGYYEQYF
TRBV28,.,.,TRBJ1-3,TGTGCCAGCAGTTTATATGCCTCTGGAAACACCATATATTTT,CASSLYASGNTIYF